This T cell receptor beta chain comes out of a study of identical twins. Study results and caveats: Cord blood beta clonotypes that were abundant carried fewer insertions, and memory repertoires showed no such trend.

Template switching added a universal primer site, and cDNA bore unique molecular identifiers. TCRdb recomputed calls from the 5' RACE reads with MiXCR, one row per CDR3 protein. The sample gives 350,000 to 600,000 distinct CDR3 sequences, 12% to 15% of which show up once; around 0.57% is in the top ten. This CDR3 region has 17 residues. Looked up from germline, CDR1 is SGHTA and CDR2 is FQGNSA. V was trimmed by 7 bases and J by 0 bases, leaving 19 bases between them. For this clonotype: What it recognizes is unknown.

These same data were also listed under a study on yellow fever vaccine responses in identical twins.

The TCR originated in a woman aged 18-30 years in good health. Material: CD4+ T cells sorted from blood. This chain connects TRBV7-2 to TRBJ2-1; D might be TRBD1 or TRBD2, each matching 7 bases. Written as DNA, the CDR3 is TGTGCCAGCACCAGGGGGGGAGCGGGGAGCTCCTACAATGAGCAGTTCTTC. It codes for CASTRGGAGSSYNEQFF. Together with reference TRBV7-2 and TRBJ2-1, the CDR3 gives the full variable domain: GAGVSQSPSNKVTEKGKDVELRCDPISGHTALYWYRQSLGQGLEFLIYFQGNSAPDKSGLPSDRFSAERTGGSVSTLTIQRTQQEDSAVYLCASTRGGAGSSYNEQFFGPGTRLTVL.